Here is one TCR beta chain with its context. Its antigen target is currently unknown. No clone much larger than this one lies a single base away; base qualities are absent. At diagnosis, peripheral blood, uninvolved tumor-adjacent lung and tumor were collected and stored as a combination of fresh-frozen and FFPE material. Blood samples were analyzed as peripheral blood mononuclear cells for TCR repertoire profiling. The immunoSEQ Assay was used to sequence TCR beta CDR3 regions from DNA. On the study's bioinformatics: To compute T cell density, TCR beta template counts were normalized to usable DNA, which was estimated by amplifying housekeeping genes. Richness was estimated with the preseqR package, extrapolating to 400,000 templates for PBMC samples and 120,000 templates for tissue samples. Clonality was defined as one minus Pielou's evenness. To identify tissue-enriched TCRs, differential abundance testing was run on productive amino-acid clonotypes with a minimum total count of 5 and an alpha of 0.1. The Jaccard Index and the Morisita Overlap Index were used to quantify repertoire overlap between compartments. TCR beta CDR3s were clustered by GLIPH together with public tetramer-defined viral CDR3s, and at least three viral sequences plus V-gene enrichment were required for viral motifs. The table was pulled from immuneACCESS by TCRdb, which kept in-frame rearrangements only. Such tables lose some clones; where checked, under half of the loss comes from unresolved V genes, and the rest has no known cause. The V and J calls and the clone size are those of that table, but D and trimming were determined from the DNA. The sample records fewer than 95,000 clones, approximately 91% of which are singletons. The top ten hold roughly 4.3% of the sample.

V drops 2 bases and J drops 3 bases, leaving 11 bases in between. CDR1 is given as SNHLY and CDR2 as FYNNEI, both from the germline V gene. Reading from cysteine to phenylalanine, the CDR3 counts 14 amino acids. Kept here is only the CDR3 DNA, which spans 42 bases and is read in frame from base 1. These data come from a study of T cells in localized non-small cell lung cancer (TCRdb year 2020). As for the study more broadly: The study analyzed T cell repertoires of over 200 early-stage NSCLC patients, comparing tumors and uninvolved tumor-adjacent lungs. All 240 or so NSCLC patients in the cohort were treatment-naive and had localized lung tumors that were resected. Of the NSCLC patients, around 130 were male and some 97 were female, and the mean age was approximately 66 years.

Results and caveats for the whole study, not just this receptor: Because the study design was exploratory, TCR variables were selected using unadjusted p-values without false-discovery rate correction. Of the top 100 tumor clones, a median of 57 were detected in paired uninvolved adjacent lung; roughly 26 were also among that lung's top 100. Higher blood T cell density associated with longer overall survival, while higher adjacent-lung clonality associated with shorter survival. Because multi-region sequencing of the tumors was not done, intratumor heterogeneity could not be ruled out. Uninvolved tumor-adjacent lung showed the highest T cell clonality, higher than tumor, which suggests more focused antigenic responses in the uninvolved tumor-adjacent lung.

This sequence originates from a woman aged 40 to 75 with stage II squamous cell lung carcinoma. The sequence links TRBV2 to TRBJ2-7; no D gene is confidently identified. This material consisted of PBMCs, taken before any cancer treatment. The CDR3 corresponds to CASSEIGGGYEQYF. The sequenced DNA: TGTGCCAGCAGTGAAATAGGTGGTGGCTACGAGCAGTACTTC.